This T cell receptor beta chain was sequenced in a study of T-cell reconstitution after alpha-beta-depleted transplantation in children. The V end lost 0 bases, the J end lost 5 bases, and 6 bases lay between the germline ends. The CDR3 runs 12 residues. Germline V gene lookup returns CDR1 SGHRS and CDR2 YFSETQ. Using unique molecular identifiers, the investigators prepared the TCRbeta library. Via MiXCR, TCRdb re-called the PCR reads, giving one row per CDR3 protein. The data hold a few hundred thousand distinct CDR3 sequences, with about a tenth observed a single time. This clonotype appeared a few times.

The starting material was PBMCs from the stem cell graft donor, obtained from the stem cell graft. The source of this sequence is a human donor who donated a stem cell graft to a child with acute lymphoblastic leukemia. The chain uses TRBV5-1 and TRBJ2-7; no firm D call. The CDR3 protein is CASSLGVDEQYF. CDR3 in DNA: TGCGCCAGCAGCTTGGGGGTTGACGAGCAGTACTTC.